Below are 3 T cell receptor beta chains sequenced from a single sample in a study of T cell responses to AZD1222 COVID-19 vaccine (dated by TCRdb to the early 2020s). The time point label for this specimen denotes: baseline before first vaccination. The meaning of the sample's treatment or condition label: meningococcal conjugate vaccine given as trial control. Library generation was performed with the immunoSEQ multiplex PCR assay. As stored in TCRdb, this immuneACCESS dataset retains in-frame rearrangements with V and J assigned. A fraction of the clones does not appear; measured against another copy, unresolved V genes explain less than half of the discrepancy, and the remainder lacks a known reason. A total of under 150,000 clones appear in this sample, about nine tenths of them only once. The ten largest clones capture around 20% of the sample. Material: peripheral blood, obtained on day 0 of MenACWY control vaccination. The receptors originated from an adult in good health.

V is TRBV3-1 (or the pseudogene TRBV3-2) and J is TRBJ2-1, with D possibly called TRBD1 or TRBD2 (6 bases each). Trimming cost V 2 bases and J 2 bases, with 19 bases left between them. Per germline, CDR1 LGHDT and CDR2 YNNKEL (reference sequence). The CDR3 length is 18 residues. The CDR3 bases are TGTGCCAGCAGCCAATCATTCTGGGGCGGGACACCCTACAATGAGCAGTTCTTC. This gives the protein CASSQSFWGGTPYNEQFF.

CDR3 nucleotide sequence: TGTGCCAGCAGTCCCTGGACTAGCGGGGTCACCGGGGAGCTGTTTTTT. It translates to CASSPWTSGVTGELFF. The V gene is TRBV6-2 or TRBV6-3, the J gene TRBJ2-2, with TRBD2 identical over 12 bases. The CDR3 has 16 residues. Losses at the gene ends were 5 bases for V and 4 bases for J; bases not matched to a gene: 5. CDR1 and CDR2 from the germline V gene are MNHEY and SVGEGT.

The V and J genes are TRBV12-3 or TRBV12-4 and TRBJ1-6, with no clear D. The CDR3 has 11 amino acids. V lost 1 base and J 15 bases, leaving 7 bases between the germline ends. The CDR3 DNA follows: TGTGCCAGCAGTTTAGGCCAGAACCTCCACTTT. It codes for CASSLGQNLHF.